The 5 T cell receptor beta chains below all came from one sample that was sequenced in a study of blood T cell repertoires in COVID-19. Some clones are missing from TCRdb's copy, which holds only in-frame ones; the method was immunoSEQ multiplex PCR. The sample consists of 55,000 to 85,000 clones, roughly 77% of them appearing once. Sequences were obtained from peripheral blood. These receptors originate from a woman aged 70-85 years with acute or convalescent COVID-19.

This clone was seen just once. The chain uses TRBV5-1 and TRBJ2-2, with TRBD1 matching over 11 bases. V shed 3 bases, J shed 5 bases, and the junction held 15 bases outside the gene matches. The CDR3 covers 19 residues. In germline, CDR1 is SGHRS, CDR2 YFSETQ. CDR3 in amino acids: CASSSPDRGRGASTGELFF. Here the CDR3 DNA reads TGCGCCAGCAGCTCGCCGGACAGGGGGCGCGGTGCTTCGACCGGGGAGCTGTTTTTT.

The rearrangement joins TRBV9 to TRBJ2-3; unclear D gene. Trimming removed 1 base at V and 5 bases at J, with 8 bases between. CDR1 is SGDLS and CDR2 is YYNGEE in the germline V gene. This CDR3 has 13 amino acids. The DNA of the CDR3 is TGTGCCAGCAGCGTATTTGAACAAGATACGCAGTATTTT. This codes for CASSVFEQDTQYF.

Here the CDR3 reads CASSLQAGTGIQPQHF. The DNA for the CDR3 is TGTGCCAGCAGCCTTCAGGCCGGGACAGGGATTCAGCCCCAGCATTTT. The chain is built from TRBV7-2 and TRBJ1-5; 9 bases match TRBD1. J gave up 6 bases and V 5 bases, and 11 bases lay outside the gene matches. Germline V gives CDR1 SGHTA, CDR2 FQGNSA. The CDR3 is 16 residues long.

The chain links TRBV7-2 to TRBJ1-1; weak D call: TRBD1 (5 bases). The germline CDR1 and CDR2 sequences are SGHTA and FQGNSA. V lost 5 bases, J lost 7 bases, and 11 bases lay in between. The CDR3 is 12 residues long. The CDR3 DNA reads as TGTGCCAGCAGCCGGAGGGACGGTGAAGCTTTCTTT. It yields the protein CASSRRDGEAFF. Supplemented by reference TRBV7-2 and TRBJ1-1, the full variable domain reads GAGVSQSPSNKVTEKGKDVELRCDPISGHTALYWYRQSLGQGLEFLIYFQGNSAPDKSGLPSDRFSAERTGGSVSTLTIQRTQQEDSAVYLCASSRRDGEAFFGQGTRLTVV.

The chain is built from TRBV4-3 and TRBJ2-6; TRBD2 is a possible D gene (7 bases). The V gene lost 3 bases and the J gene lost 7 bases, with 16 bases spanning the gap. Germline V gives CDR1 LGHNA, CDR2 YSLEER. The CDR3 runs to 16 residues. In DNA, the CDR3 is TGCGCCAGCAGCCAGGGGGCGGGGGTCGTAGCCAACGTCCTGACTTTC. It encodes CASSQGAGVVANVLTF.